The 17 T cell receptor beta chains given below trace back to one sample, sequenced in a study of control samples from healthy donors and cancer patients. Generated by immunoSEQ multiplex PCR, the TCRdb table keeps only in-frame clones and is missing some. The repertoire holds 75,000 to 95,000 clones, with 70% to 85% as singletons. The specimen sequenced was PBMCs. The receptor source for this set is a man between 65 and 79 years old with lung cancer.

The gene calls are TRBV5-6 and TRBJ2-1; perhaps TRBD1 as D (5 bases). Trimming shortened V by 2 bases and J by 1 base, and 10 bases separated the two germline ends. Germline CDR1 and CDR2: SGHDT and YYEEEE. This CDR3 is 15 amino acids long. The CDR3 DNA sequence: TGTGCCAGCAGCTTTCTAGGGGCTTCCTACAATGAGCAGTTCTTC. It codes for CASSFLGASYNEQFF.

This clone was seen just once. The V and J genes are TRBV27 and TRBJ2-3; TRBD1 matches at 7 bases. The J segment lost 7 bases and the V segment lost 3 bases, leaving 10 bases of the junction unmatched. CDR3 length: 15 amino acids. Germline CDR1 reads MNHEY; CDR2 reads SMNVEV (reference sequence). This chain's CDR3 is CASSFLRGSRYTQYF. CDR3 sequence (DNA): TGTGCCAGCAGTTTTCTCAGGGGGTCGCGGTATACGCAGTATTTT.

J is TRBJ1-2 and V is TRBV5-1; tentatively, D is TRBD1 (5 bases). Germline CDR1 is SGHRS and CDR2 is YFSETQ. The V end lost 8 bases, the J end lost 3 bases, and 17 bases lay between the germline ends. The CDR3 consists of 14 residues. The CDR3 loop is CASSESTDDYGYTF. The DNA of the CDR3 is TGCGCCAGTTCAGAGTCGACAGACGACTATGGCTACACCTTC.

The rearrangement uses TRBV5-6 and TRBJ1-1; D is uncertain. V was pared by 0 bases and J by 0 bases, with 15 bases between. Germline CDR1 and CDR2: SGHDT and YYEEEE. The CDR3 totals 17 residues. In DNA, the CDR3 is TGTGCCAGCAGCTTGGAGCCAGCGAAACCTCTGAACACTGAAGCTTTCTTT. It encodes CASSLEPAKPLNTEAFF.

The chain is built from TRBV2 and TRBJ2-5; a possible D gene is TRBD2 (6 bases). Germline V gene lookup returns CDR1 SNHLY and CDR2 FYNNEI. The CDR3 has 17 residues. Trimming removed 6 bases from V and 2 bases from J, with 22 bases in between. The CDR3 spells CASSWVAGLGGQETQYF. The CDR3 DNA follows: TGTGCCAGCAGCTGGGTTGCAGGGTTGGGAGGTCAAGAGACCCAGTACTTC.

The rearrangement uses TRBV4-2 and TRBJ2-7; 10 positions match TRBD1. V gave up 3 bases and J gave up 3 bases; unmatched junction bases: 11. The CDR3 contains 17 residues. Germline CDR1 is LGHNA and CDR2 is YNFKEQ. The CDR3 DNA is TGTGCCAGCAGCCATTTGTTTGCCGGGACAGGGGTCTACGAGCAGTACTTC. It yields the protein CASSHLFAGTGVYEQYF.

The chain recombines TRBV5-1 with TRBJ1-3; no clear D gene. The CDR3 contains 14 residues. Germline loops: CDR1 SGHRS, CDR2 YFSETQ. V shed 0 bases and J shed 3 bases, with 7 bases lying between them. The DNA of the CDR3 is TGCGCCAGCAGCTTGGACAGTAGTGGAAACACCATATATTTT. Translated, it gives CASSLDSSGNTIYF.

V and J are TRBV24-1 and TRBJ1-2; unclear D gene. V was cut by 4 bases and J by 3 bases, with 11 bases left in between. This CDR3 has 14 residues. Germline V gene lookup returns CDR1 KGHDR and CDR2 SFDVKD. The DNA for the CDR3 is TGTGCCACCAGTGACGGTCCCATGGACTATGGCTACACCTTC. Translated, it gives CATSDGPMDYGYTF.

The gene calls are TRBV5-1 and TRBJ2-3; the match to TRBD2 covers 8 bases. Germline V gene lookup returns CDR1 SGHRS and CDR2 YFSETQ. CDR3 length: 16 amino acids. V lost 4 bases to trimming and J lost 3 bases; unmatched junction nucleotides: 10. The CDR3 nucleotides are TGCGCCAGCAGCGCCGTAGCGGGGAGTATTACAGATACGCAGTATTTT. Amino acids: CASSAVAGSITDTQYF.

The chain is built from TRBV29-1 and TRBJ2-3; 7 bases fit TRBD2. The CDR3 runs to 14 residues. V shed 4 bases and J 5 bases; nucleotides not matched to a gene: 9. In germline, CDR1 is SQVTM, CDR2 ANQGSEA. CDR3 nucleotides: TGCAGCGTTGTGACTAGCAGGTCGAGAGATACGCAGTATTTT. Encoded protein: CSVVTSRSRDTQYF.

This clone appeared a few times. This sequence joins TRBV3-1 (or the pseudogene TRBV3-2) and TRBJ2-2; 11 nucleotides line up with TRBD1. CDR3 size: 17 residues. The V gene's germline CDR1 is LGHDT and CDR2 YNNKEL (reference sequence). Unmatched junction bases numbered 9, after V lost 2 bases and J lost 7 bases. The CDR3 spells CASSQLWTGGVDGELFF. Here the CDR3 DNA reads TGTGCCAGCAGCCAACTTTGGACAGGGGGCGTCGACGGGGAGCTGTTTTTT.

This clone was counted once. The chain recombines TRBV4-3 with TRBJ2-3; TRBD2 aligns across 16 bases. This CDR3 is built from 18 residues. Germline lookup yields CDR1 LGHNA and CDR2 YSLEER. Losses at the gene ends were 5 bases for V and 1 base for J; bases not matched to a gene: 6. As DNA, the CDR3 is TGCGCCAGCAGCTCGGGACTAGCGGGGGGGCCCCGCACAGATACGCAGTATTTT. This sequence encodes CASSSGLAGGPRTDTQYF.

The V gene is TRBV5-1, the J gene TRBJ2-2; the D is unclear. Germline V gene lookup returns CDR1 SGHRS and CDR2 YFSETQ. This CDR3 region has 14 residues. Trimming took 0 bases from V and 1 from J, leaving 4 bases between them. CDR3 bases: TGCGCCAGCAGCTTGGTCAGGAACACCGGGGAGCTGTTTTTT. Protein sequence: CASSLVRNTGELFF.

V usage is TRBV29-1 and J usage is TRBJ2-3; D is perhaps TRBD2 (5 bases). Germline-derived CDR1 and CDR2 are SQVTM and ANQGSEA. The CDR3 covers 12 residues. Trimming pared 6 bases from V and 7 bases from J, leaving 14 bases between. The CDR3 sequence is CSVVVRGNTQYF. CDR3 DNA sequence: TGCAGCGTGGTGGTACGGGGAAATACGCAGTATTTT.

This clone was seen a handful of times. This sequence joins TRBV30 and TRBJ2-5; no firm D call. V was shortened by 4 bases and J by 5 bases, with 14 bases between the two germline ends. The length of the CDR3 is 13 residues. CDR1 and CDR2 (germline): GTSNPN, SVGIG (reference sequence). CDR3: CAWTGGLRETQYF. CDR3 in DNA: TGTGCCTGGACCGGCGGTTTGAGGGAGACCCAGTACTTC.

CDR3 in DNA: TGTGCCAGCAGTCCGCGACGCTACGAGCAGTACTTC. Its translation is CASSPRRYEQYF. This chain connects TRBV27 to TRBJ2-7; D unclear. Deletions cut 5 bases from V and 3 bases from J, with 8 bases between. Germline V lookup: CDR1 MNHEY, CDR2 SMNVEV (reference sequence). The CDR3 has 12 amino acids.

The chain employs TRBV5-4 and TRBJ2-2; D unclear. The CDR3 consists of 15 residues. CDR1 and CDR2 (germline): SGHNT, YYREEE (reference sequence). V was cut by 1 base and J by 2 bases, with 9 bases left in between. The CDR3 reads CASSLNGFNTGELFF. The CDR3 bases are TGTGCCAGCAGCTTGAACGGATTTAACACCGGGGAGCTGTTTTTT.